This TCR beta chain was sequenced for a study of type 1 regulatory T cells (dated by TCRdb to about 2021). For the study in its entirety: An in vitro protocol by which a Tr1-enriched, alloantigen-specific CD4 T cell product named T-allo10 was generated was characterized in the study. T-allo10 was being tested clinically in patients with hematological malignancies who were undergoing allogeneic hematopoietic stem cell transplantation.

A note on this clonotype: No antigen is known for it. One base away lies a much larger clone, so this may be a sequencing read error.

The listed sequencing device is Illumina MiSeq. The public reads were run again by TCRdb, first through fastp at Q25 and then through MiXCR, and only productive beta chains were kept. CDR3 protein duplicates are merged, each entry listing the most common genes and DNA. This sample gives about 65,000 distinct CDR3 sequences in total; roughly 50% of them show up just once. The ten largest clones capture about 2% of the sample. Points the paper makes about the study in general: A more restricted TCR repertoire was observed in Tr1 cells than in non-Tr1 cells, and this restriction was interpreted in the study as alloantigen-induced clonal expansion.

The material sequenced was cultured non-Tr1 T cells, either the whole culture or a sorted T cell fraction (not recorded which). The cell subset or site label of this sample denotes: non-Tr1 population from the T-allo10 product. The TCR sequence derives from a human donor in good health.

The nucleotide sequence is given as TGTGCCAACAGCCTTGGGGTGTATGGCTACACCTTC. The translation is CANSLGVYGYTF. The rearranged chain carries TRBV7-9 and TRBJ1-2, with the D gene call left open. Including cysteine and phenylalanine, the CDR3 has 12 amino acids. The CDR3 DNA has 36 bases and is translated from base 1. The germline V gene (reference sequence) yields SEHNR for CDR1 and FQNEAQ for CDR2.